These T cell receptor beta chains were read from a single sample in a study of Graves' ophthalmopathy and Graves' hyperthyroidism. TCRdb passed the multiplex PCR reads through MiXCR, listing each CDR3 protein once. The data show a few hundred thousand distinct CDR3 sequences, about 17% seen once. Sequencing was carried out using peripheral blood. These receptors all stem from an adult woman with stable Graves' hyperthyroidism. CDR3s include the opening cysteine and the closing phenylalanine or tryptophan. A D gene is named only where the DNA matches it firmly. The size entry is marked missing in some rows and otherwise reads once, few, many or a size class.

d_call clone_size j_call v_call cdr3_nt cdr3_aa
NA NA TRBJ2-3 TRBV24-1 TGTGCCACCAGTGATTCCCCTCGCGGGTTTGGGGCAGATACGCAGTATTTT CATSDSPRGFGADTQYF
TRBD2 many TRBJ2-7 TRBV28 TGTGCCAGCAGTTTATTCGGCGGGAGAGGACCCTACGAGCAGTACTTC CASSLFGGRGPYEQYF
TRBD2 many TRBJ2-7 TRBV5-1 TGCGCCAGCAGCTTGGCCGCGGGAGGTAGCGAGCAGTACTTC CASSLAAGGSEQYF
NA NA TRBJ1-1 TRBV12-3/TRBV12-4 TGTGCCAGCATCGCAGGGTCCACTGAAGCTTTCTTT CASIAGSTEAFF
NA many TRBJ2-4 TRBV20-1 TGCAGTGCTAGGGTCGCGGTAGCCAAAAACATTCAGTACTTC CSARVAVAKNIQYF
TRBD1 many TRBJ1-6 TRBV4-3 TGCGCCAGCAGCCAAGAGGGACAGGGAAATTCACCCCTCCACTTT CASSQEGQGNSPLHF
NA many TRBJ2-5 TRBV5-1 TGCGCCAGCAGCCGGACCGGGCAACAAGAGACCCAGTACTTC CASSRTGQQETQYF
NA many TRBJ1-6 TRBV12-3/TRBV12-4 TGTGCCAGCAGTTTGGTTGACGGGAGCTCCTATAATTCACCCCTCCACTTT CASSLVDGSSYNSPLHF
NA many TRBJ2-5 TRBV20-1 TGCAGTTGGCTGGGGGAGACCCAGTACTTC CSWLGETQYF
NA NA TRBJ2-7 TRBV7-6 TGTGCCAGCAGCTTAGAAGTCGGCAGTACCTACGAGCAGTACTTC CASSLEVGSTYEQYF
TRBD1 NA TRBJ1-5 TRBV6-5 TGTGCCAGCAGGTACAGGGGCGTGAGCAATCAGCCCCAGCATTTT CASRYRGVSNQPQHF
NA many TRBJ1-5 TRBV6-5 TGTGCCAGCAGTTACTCTTATTGGGGTAGCAATCAGCCCCAGCATTTT CASSYSYWGSNQPQHF
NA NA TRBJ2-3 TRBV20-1 TGCAGTGCTAGAGGCCTGGAGGGGCGAACAGATACGCAGTATTTT CSARGLEGRTDTQYF
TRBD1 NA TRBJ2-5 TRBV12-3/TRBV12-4 TGTGCCAGCAGGTGGACAGGGGCTAGGCAAGAGACCAAGTACTTC CASRWTGARQETKYF
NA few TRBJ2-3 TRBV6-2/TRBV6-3 TGTGCCAGCAGTCCAAATAGGGGGGGAAGAAACACAGATACGCAGTATTTT CASSPNRGGRNTDTQYF
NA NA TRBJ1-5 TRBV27 TGTGCCAGCAGTTCCGTCCCGGACATCCAGCCCCAGCATTTT CASSSVPDIQPQHF
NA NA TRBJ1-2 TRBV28 TGTGCCAGCAGTTTCACCAACCCCGGGAAGGATTACTATGGCTACACCTTC CASSFTNPGKDYYGYTF
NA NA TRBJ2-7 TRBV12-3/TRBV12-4 TGTGCCAGCAGCCGAGGACAGAGAGAGCAGTACTTC CASSRGQREQYF
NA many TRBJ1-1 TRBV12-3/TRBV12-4 TGTGCCAGCAGTCCACTTTGGGCTGAAGCTTTCTTT CASSPLWAEAFF
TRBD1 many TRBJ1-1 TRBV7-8 TGTGCCAGCAGCAGACTGCTGACAGGGTCAGGAACTGAAGCTTTCTTT CASSRLLTGSGTEAFF
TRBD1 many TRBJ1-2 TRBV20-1 TGCAGTGCCCGATGGACAGGGGCTAATGGCTACACCTTC CSARWTGANGYTF
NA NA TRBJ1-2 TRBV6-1 TGTGCCAGCAGTCAGGACCCATACTATGGCTACACCTTC CASSQDPYYGYTF
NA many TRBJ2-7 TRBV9 TGTGCCAGCAGCACCGCTGATGTAGGAACTTTGGAGCAGTACTTC CASSTADVGTLEQYF
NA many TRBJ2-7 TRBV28 TGTGCCAGCAGTCCCGCCGGGGACCGAAGTTACGAGCAGTACTTC CASSPAGDRSYEQYF
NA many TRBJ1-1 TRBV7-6 TGTGCCAGCAGCAATGGACAGCCGAACACTGAAGCTTTCTTT CASSNGQPNTEAFF
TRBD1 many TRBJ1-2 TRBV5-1 TGCGCCAGCAGCTTGGGACAGGGAGATGGCGGCTACACCTTC CASSLGQGDGGYTF
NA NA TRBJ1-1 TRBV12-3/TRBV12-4 TGTGCCAGCAGTTTTCGGGGGGCCATGAACACTGAAGCTTTCTTT CASSFRGAMNTEAFF
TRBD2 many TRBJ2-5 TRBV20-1 TGCAGTGCCAAAACGGCGGGAGGTATCAGAGAGACCCAGTACTTC CSAKTAGGIRETQYF
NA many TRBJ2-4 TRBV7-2 TGTGCCAGCAGCCCGGAGGAAGGGGGCATTCAGTACTTC CASSPEEGGIQYF
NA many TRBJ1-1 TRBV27 TGTGCCAGCAGTACCAGCGAGGACACTGAAGCTTTCTTT CASSTSEDTEAFF
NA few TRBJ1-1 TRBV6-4 TGTGCCAGCAGTCCTTTCCCGGACACGAACACTGAAGCTTTCTTT CASSPFPDTNTEAFF
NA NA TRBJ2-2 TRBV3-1 TGTGCCAGCATGGGACGCCAGAACACCGGGGAGCTGTTTTTT CASMGRQNTGELFF
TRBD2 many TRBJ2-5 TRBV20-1 TGCAGTGCTCCTTACGTAGCGGGAGAAGAGACCCAGTACTTC CSAPYVAGEETQYF
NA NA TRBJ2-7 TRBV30 TGTGCCTGGAGTGTACGTAACGAGCAGTACTTC CAWSVRNEQYF
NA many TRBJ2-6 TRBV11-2 TGTGCCAGCACCCCCCTACGGTCGGCCAACGTCCTGACTTTC CASTPLRSANVLTF
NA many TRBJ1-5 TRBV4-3 TGTGCCAGCAGCCAAGACGGCAATCAGCCCCAGCATTTT CASSQDGNQPQHF
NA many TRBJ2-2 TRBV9 TGTGCCAGCAGCCCATTCGTGGGGGTCCCCGGGGAGCTGTTTTTT CASSPFVGVPGELFF
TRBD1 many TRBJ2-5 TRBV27 TGTGCCAGCAGCCACTCGACAGGGAAAGAGACCCAGTACTTC CASSHSTGKETQYF
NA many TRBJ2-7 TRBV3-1 TGTGCCAGCAGCCGGACACGAAACTACGAGCAGTACTTC CASSRTRNYEQYF
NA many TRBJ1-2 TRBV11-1 TGTGCCAGCAGTCTCGGACCGACGACCCCCGGCTATGGCTACACCTTC CASSLGPTTPGYGYTF
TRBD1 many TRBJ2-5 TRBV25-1 TGTGCCAGCAGTGAACCTACAGGGGGCGCAGAGACCCAGTACTTC CASSEPTGGAETQYF
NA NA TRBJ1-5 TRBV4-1 TGCGCCAGCAGCCAAGCACAGGGAAGTCAGCCCCTGCATTTT CASSQAQGSQPLHF
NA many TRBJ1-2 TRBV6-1 TGTGCCAGCAGTGAACATAACTATGGCTACACCTTC CASSEHNYGYTF
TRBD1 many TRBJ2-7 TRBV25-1 TGTGCCAGCAGTGAATACGACAGGGACGAGCAGTACTTC CASSEYDRDEQYF
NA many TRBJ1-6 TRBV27 TGTGCCAGCAGTTCCAGGGTGCCCAACATCTATAATTCACCCCTCCACTTT CASSSRVPNIYNSPLHF
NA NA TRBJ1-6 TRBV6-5 TGTGCCAGCAGTTACGAGAGTGATGGGCATTCACCCCTCCACTTT CASSYESDGHSPLHF
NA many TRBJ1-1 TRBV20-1 TGCAGTGCTAGAGATTCTGTTGGGGGCAACACTGAAGCTTTCTTT CSARDSVGGNTEAFF
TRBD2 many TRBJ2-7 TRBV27 TGTGCCAGCAGTAGCTCTAGCGGGACGGAGCAGTACTTC CASSSSSGTEQYF
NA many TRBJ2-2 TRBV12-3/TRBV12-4 TGTGCCAGCAGTTTTAAAGTCGGGTTTTGGAGCGAAGAGAACACCGGGGAGCTGTTTTTT CASSFKVGFWSEENTGELFF
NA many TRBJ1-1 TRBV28 TGTGCCAGCAGTTTATACCCAGGGGCCTTGAACACTGAAGCTTTCTTT CASSLYPGALNTEAFF
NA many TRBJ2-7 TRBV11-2 TGTGCCAGCAGGGGTAGCGAGCAGTACTTC CASRGSEQYF
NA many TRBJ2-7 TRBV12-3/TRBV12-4 TGTGCCAGCAGTTTCGGGGGATTCTACGAGCAGTACTTC CASSFGGFYEQYF
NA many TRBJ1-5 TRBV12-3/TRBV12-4 TGTGCCAGCAGTCCGCTAGGGGGACCCGGAGATCAGCCCCAGCATTTT CASSPLGGPGDQPQHF
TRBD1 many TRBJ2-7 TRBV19 TGTGCCAGTAGAGCGGGACAGGGTAATTTGCGCGAGCAGTACTTC CASRAGQGNLREQYF
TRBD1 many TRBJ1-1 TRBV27 TGTGCCAGCGGAAACAGGGGTCGCACTGAAGCTTTCTTT CASGNRGRTEAFF
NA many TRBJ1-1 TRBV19 TGTGCCAGTACCGCGGGGCCGGGGGTTAAAGCTTTCTTT CASTAGPGVKAFF
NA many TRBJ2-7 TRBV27 TGTGCCAGCAGTCCTCATTTAACCTTCTCTCACCCCTACGAGCAGTACTTC CASSPHLTFSHPYEQYF